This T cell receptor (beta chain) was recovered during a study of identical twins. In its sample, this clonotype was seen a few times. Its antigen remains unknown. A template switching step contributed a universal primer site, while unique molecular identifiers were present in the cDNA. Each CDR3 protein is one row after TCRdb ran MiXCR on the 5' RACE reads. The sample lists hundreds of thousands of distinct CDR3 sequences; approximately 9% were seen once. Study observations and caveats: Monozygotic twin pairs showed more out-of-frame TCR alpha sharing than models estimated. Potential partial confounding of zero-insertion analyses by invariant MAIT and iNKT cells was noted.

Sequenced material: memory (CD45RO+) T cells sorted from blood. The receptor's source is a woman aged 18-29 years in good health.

The CDR3 reads CASSQGSGSYNEQFF. The CDR3 nucleotides read TGTGCCAGCAGCCAGGGTAGCGGGAGTTACAATGAGCAGTTCTTC. This sequence joins TRBV7-9 and TRBJ2-1; 9 bases agree with TRBD2. Germline V gene data show CDR1 as SEHNR and CDR2 as FQNEAQ (reference sequence). The CDR3 totals 15 residues. Germline trimming cut 5 bases from V and 4 bases from J; bases unmatched to any gene: 6.